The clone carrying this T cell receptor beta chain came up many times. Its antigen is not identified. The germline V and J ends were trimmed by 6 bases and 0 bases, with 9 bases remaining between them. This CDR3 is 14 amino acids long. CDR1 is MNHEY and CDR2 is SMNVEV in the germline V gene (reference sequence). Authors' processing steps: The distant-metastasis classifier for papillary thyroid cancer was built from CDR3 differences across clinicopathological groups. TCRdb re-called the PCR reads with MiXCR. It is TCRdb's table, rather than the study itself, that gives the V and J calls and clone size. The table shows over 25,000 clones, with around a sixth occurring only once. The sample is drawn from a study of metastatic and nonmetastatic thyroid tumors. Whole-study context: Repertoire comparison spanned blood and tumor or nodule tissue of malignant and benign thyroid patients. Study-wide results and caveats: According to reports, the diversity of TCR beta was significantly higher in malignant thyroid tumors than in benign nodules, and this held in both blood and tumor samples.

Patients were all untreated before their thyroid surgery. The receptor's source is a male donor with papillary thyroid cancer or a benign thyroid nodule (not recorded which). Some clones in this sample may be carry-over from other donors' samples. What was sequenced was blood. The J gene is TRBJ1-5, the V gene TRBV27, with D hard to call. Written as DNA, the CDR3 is TGTGCCAGCAGGACCCGGTATAGCAATCAGCCCCAGCATTTT. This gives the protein CASRTRYSNQPQHF.